This T cell receptor beta chain appears in the sequencing data of a study of PD-L1 blockade in urothelial cancer. Time point defined: pretreatment peripheral blood. Each patient supplied 1 to 8 pretreatment and on-treatment samples. There are 13 residues in the CDR3. Between the trimmed V and J ends, which lost 3 bases and 2 bases, there was a span of 11 bases. Germline V gene lookup returns CDR1 SQVTM and CDR2 ANQGSEA. TCRdb's copy holds only in-frame clones and misses some; the assay was immunoSEQ multiplex PCR. The sample comprises 87,000 or so clones, 65% to 85% of which are singletons, and around 2.1% rests with the top ten.

This specimen consisted of PBMCs, obtained around atezolizumab (anti-PD-L1) treatment. The rearrangement uses TRBV29-1 and TRBJ2-7; no reliable D call. The sequence was collected from a man in his fifties or sixties with urothelial cancer. The CDR3: CSVEFCLTYEQYF. CDR3 bases: TGCAGCGTTGAGTTTTGTCTAACCTACGAGCAGTACTTC.